The 30 T cell receptor beta chains listed next were all sequenced from one sample in a study of Ad26.COV2.S vaccination and SARS-CoV-2 variants (dated by TCRdb to the early 2020s). What this sample's treatment or condition label stands for: around 19 received Ad26.COV2.S at low or high dose, single or two shots; a few received placebo; per-sample allocation not given. For vaccine and placebo recipients, repertoires were sequenced using samples collected on day 63 after the first injection. The library relied on the immunoSEQ multiplex PCR assay. Imported from immuneACCESS, the table was reduced by TCRdb to in-frame sequences with V and J called. These copies leave out some clones; in studies compared against another copy, an unresolved V gene accounts for under half, and the cause of the remainder is not known. In all, the sample holds around 380,000 clones, and about nine tenths of those were seen once. The ten largest clones capture 3.5% of the sample.

Sequenced material: peripheral blood, taken in a trial of Ad26.COV2.S vaccine versus placebo. The origin of the receptors is a person between 18 and 59 years old who received the Ad26.COV2.S COVID-19 vaccine or a placebo.

The CDR3 DNA reads TGTGCCACCAGTGACTCGGACGTCCCAGATACGCAGTATTTT. It translates to CATSDSDVPDTQYF. V gene TRBV24-1 combines with J gene TRBJ2-3; unclear D gene. Between the trimmed V and J ends, which lost 4 bases and 4 bases, there was a span of 11 bases. This CDR3 region has 14 residues. Germline loops: CDR1 KGHDR, CDR2 SFDVKD.

The J gene is TRBJ2-7, the V gene TRBV6-1; 13 nucleotides align to TRBD2. The CDR3 is 15 amino acids. The J segment lost 3 bases and the V segment lost 1 base, leaving 0 bases of the junction unmatched. CDR1 and CDR2 from the germline V gene are MNHNS and SASEGT. CDR3 DNA sequence: TGTGCCAGCAGTGAAGGGACTAGCGGGGGCTACGAGCAGTACTTC. This encodes CASSEGTSGGYEQYF.

The V call is TRBV7-8, the J call TRBJ2-3; D is unclear. There are 16 residues in the CDR3. The germline V gene encodes CDR1 SGHVS and CDR2 FQNEAQ. Trimming shortened V by 0 bases and J by 2 bases, and 12 bases separated the two germline ends. CDR3 loop: CASSLALGYDTDTQYF. In nucleotides, the CDR3 is TGTGCCAGCAGCTTAGCCTTGGGGTATGACACAGATACGCAGTATTTT.

The chain carries TRBV15 and TRBJ1-5; D is possibly TRBD1 (5 bases). CDR1 LNHNV and CDR2 YYDKDF come from the germline V gene (reference sequence). The CDR3 has 15 residues. V lost 4 bases and J lost 8, with 18 bases in between. In DNA form, the CDR3 reads TGTGCCACCAGCATCCTATGGAGGGAAGGGGAGCCCCAGCATTTT. It yields the protein CATSILWREGEPQHF.

The V and J genes are TRBV4-1 and TRBJ2-1, with D possibly TRBD2 on 6 matching bases. The V gene's germline CDR1 is MGHRA and CDR2 YSYEKL. The CDR3 spans 16 residues. Between the trimmed V and J ends, which lost 2 bases and 6 bases, there was a span of 17 bases. CDR3 loop: CASSQNRGREANEQFF. Here the CDR3 DNA reads TGCGCCAGCAGCCAAAACCGCGGCAGGGAGGCCAATGAGCAGTTCTTC.

The chain employs TRBV29-1 and TRBJ1-2; D unclear. Germline V gene data show CDR1 as SQVTM and CDR2 as ANQGSEA. The ends were cut back, 1 base at V and 6 bases at J, with 6 bases in the middle. CDR3 length equals 11 residues. The CDR3 loop is CSVEVLHGYTF. In nucleotides, the CDR3 is TGCAGCGTTGAAGTTTTGCATGGCTACACCTTC.

V is TRBV19 and J is TRBJ2-3; tentatively, D is TRBD2 (6 bases). Germline values: CDR1 LNHDA, CDR2 SQIVND (reference sequence). The germline V and J ends were trimmed by 5 bases and 2 bases, with 14 bases remaining between them. This CDR3 has 15 residues. This CDR3 is CASSFGGTHTDTQYF. In nucleotides, the CDR3 is TGTGCCAGTAGTTTCGGCGGGACTCACACAGATACGCAGTATTTT.

The chain joins TRBV7-8 to TRBJ1-2; D uncertain. Germline CDR1 and CDR2: SGHVS and FQNEAQ. Trimming shortened V by 4 bases and J by 4 bases, and 13 bases separated the two germline ends. The CDR3 length is 14 residues. The CDR3 nucleotides are TGTGCCAGCAGCTCCCGCCTTGCCCCCTATGGCTACACCTTC. Translating gives CASSSRLAPYGYTF.

V is TRBV6-5 and J is TRBJ1-6; D not certain. The CDR3 contains 12 residues. Trimming stripped 7 bases from V and 7 bases from J, with 8 bases between. CDR1 and CDR2 (germline): MNHEY, SVGAGI. CDR3 sequence: CASIAGNSPLHF. The CDR3 DNA reads TGTGCCAGCATTGCGGGAAATTCACCCCTCCACTTT.

The chain employs TRBV6-5 and TRBJ2-7; 11 nucleotides align to TRBD1. V dropped 8 bases and J dropped 3; count of bases not matched to a gene: 3. CDR3 size: 13 residues. CDR1 and CDR2 (germline): MNHEY, SVGAGI. CDR3 sequence: CASGGTGGYEQYF. The CDR3 bases are TGTGCCAGCGGGGGGACAGGGGGCTACGAGCAGTACTTC.

As DNA, the CDR3 is TGTGCCATCAGTGACCTCCGACGGGGCCTAGATACGCAGTATTTT. It codes for CAISDLRRGLDTQYF. This chain uses TRBV10-3 with TRBJ2-3, with D possibly called TRBD1 or TRBD2 (5 bases each). The germline V gene encodes CDR1 ENHRY and CDR2 SYGVKD. V lost 3 bases and J 5 bases, leaving 15 bases between the germline ends. The CDR3 is 15 amino acids.

Regarding this clone: The sample holds other DNA sequences that translate to the same CDR3. The gene calls are TRBV18 and TRBJ1-5; D is uncertain. Germline V gives CDR1 KGHSH, CDR2 LQKENI. Trimming cost V 3 bases and J 0 bases, with 3 bases left between them. The CDR3 loop spans 13 amino acids. The CDR3 region has the DNA TGTGCCAGCTCACCTTATAGCAATCAGCCCCAGCATTTT. Its protein product is CASSPYSNQPQHF.

This clone has only one observation. The genes are TRBV7-9 and TRBJ1-5; 8 bases match TRBD1. The ends lost 5 bases at V and 6 bases at J; junction bases unmatched: 3. CDR1 is SEHNR and CDR2 is FQNEAQ in the germline V gene (reference sequence). This CDR3 spans 13 amino acids. CDR3 sequence reads: CASSQDRVQPQHF. The CDR3 DNA follows: TGTGCCAGCAGCCAGGACAGGGTTCAGCCCCAGCATTTT.

The rearrangement joins TRBV14 to TRBJ1-6, with D perhaps TRBD1 (5 bases). The V end was cut by 3 bases, the J end by 7 bases, with 16 bases between. CDR1 SGHDN and CDR2 FVKESK come from the germline V gene. This CDR3 has 16 residues. The CDR3 bases are TGTGCCAGCAGCCAGTCCTGGGGACGTGGAAATTCACCCCTCCACTTT. Encoded protein: CASSQSWGRGNSPLHF.

This rearrangement joins TRBV14 to TRBJ1-1, with TRBD1 matching 7 bases. The CDR3 loop spans 14 amino acids. Germline loops: CDR1 SGHDN, CDR2 FVKESK. V shed 7 bases and J 2 bases; nucleotides not matched to a gene: 7. As DNA, the CDR3 is TGTGCCAGCACCCTCGGACAGGCCAACACTGAAGCTTTCTTT. Residues: CASTLGQANTEAFF.

This chain uses TRBV5-6 with TRBJ2-7; TRBD1 or TRBD2 may be the D gene (5 bases each). The length of the CDR3 is 13 residues. Germline V gene data show CDR1 as SGHDT and CDR2 as YYEEEE. The V and J ends lost 2 bases and 2 bases respectively, with 8 bases between them. CDR3 in amino acids: CASSFLGAYEQYF. CDR3 nucleotides: TGTGCCAGCAGCTTTTTGGGGGCCTACGAGCAGTACTTC.

V is TRBV30 and J is TRBJ2-1, with D perhaps matching TRBD1 (5 bases). Germline V lookup: CDR1 GTSNPN, CDR2 SVGIG (reference sequence). With 1 base removed from V and 2 bases from J, the gap between germline ends came to 12 bases. The length of the CDR3 is 15 residues. CDR3 bases: TGTGCCTGGAGTGGGACACCCGGTGCCTACAATGAGCAGTTCTTC. Amino acids: CAWSGTPGAYNEQFF.

The chain recombines TRBV5-1 with TRBJ2-5; maybe TRBD2 (5 bases). V was shortened by 4 bases and J by 3 bases, with 13 bases between the two germline ends. Germline-derived CDR1 and CDR2 are SGHRS and YFSETQ. The length of the CDR3 is 14 residues. The CDR3 region has the DNA TGCGCCAGCAGCCCCGGACTCGCGGAAGAGACCCAGTACTTC. Amino acids: CASSPGLAEETQYF.

The chain recombines TRBV2 with TRBJ2-5; D is uncertain. The CDR3 consists of 13 residues. CDR1 SNHLY and CDR2 FYNNEI come from the germline V gene. Trimming removed 5 bases from V and 1 base from J, with 8 bases in between. CDR3: CASSLLLQETQYF. The CDR3 region has the DNA TGTGCCAGCAGTCTATTACTCCAAGAGACCCAGTACTTC.

V usage is TRBV15 and J usage is TRBJ2-7; a weak D match, TRBD2 (6 bases). Between the trimmed V and J ends, which lost 3 bases and 5 bases, there was a span of 11 bases. Germline CDR1 is LNHNV and CDR2 is YYDKDF (reference sequence). This CDR3 contains 13 residues. The CDR3 nucleotides are TGTGCCACCAGCAGCTCTACTAGCCACGAGCAGTACTTC. Translated, it gives CATSSSTSHEQYF.

The chain recombines TRBV15 with TRBJ1-2; D is ambiguous. The CDR3 length is 15 residues. Between the trimmed V and J ends, which lost 0 bases and 2 bases, there was a span of 10 bases. The V gene's germline CDR1 is LNHNV and CDR2 YYDKDF (reference sequence). CDR3 loop: CATSRDRSWNYGYTF. In DNA form, the CDR3 reads TGTGCCACCAGCAGAGATCGGAGCTGGAACTATGGCTACACCTTC.

The V gene is TRBV24-1, the J gene TRBJ2-5; 7 nucleotides align to TRBD1. The CDR3 is 14 residues long. CDR1 is KGHDR and CDR2 is SFDVKD in the germline V gene. J lost 5 bases, V lost 9 bases, and 11 bases had no gene match. The CDR3 protein is CATLRQGTGETQYF. CDR3 DNA: TGTGCCACCTTACGACAGGGCACAGGGGAGACCCAGTACTTC.

This clone was counted a few times. The V gene is TRBV12-3 or TRBV12-4, the J gene TRBJ2-7; no definite D call. The CDR3 has 13 residues. Trimming took off 6 bases at V and 2 bases at J, with 11 bases between the two ends. In DNA, the CDR3 is TGTGCCAGCAGGGTCGACACCACCTACGAGCAGTACTTC. Translated, it gives CASRVDTTYEQYF.

The chain uses TRBV19 and TRBJ1-1; D is possibly TRBD1 (5 bases). Trimming stripped 6 bases from V and 3 bases from J, with 17 bases between. The CDR3 spans 15 residues. Germline-derived CDR1 and CDR2 are LNHDA and SQIVND (reference sequence). The chain's CDR3 is CASRLGPVGDTEAFF. CDR3 nucleotides: TGTGCCAGTAGATTGGGGCCGGTGGGTGACACTGAAGCTTTCTTT. The whole variable domain, remainder taken from reference TRBV19 and TRBJ1-1, is DGGITQSPKYLFRKEGQNVTLSCEQNLNHDAMYWYRQDPGQGLRLIYYSQIVNDFQKGDIAEGYSVSREKKESFPLTVTSAQKNPTAFYLCASRLGPVGDTEAFFGQGTRLTVV.

This chain joins TRBV18 and TRBJ1-1, with D hard to call. Germline V lookup: CDR1 KGHSH, CDR2 LQKENI. V was clipped by 1 base and J by 4 bases, with 16 bases between them. The CDR3 extends over 16 amino acids. The CDR3 spells CASSPRISGLGTEAFF. The DNA for the CDR3 is TGTGCCAGCTCACCACGGATCTCTGGGTTGGGCACTGAAGCTTTCTTT.

The CDR3 region has the DNA TGTGCCAGCAGCTCCTCCGGGGGGGGGAACGGCTACACCTTC. Its translation: CASSSSGGGNGYTF. The chain uses TRBV7-8 and TRBJ1-2, with a tentative D call TRBD1 (5 bases). Germline V CDR1 and CDR2: SGHVS, FQNEAQ. V lost 4 bases and J lost 8, with 17 bases in between. This CDR3 spans 14 amino acids.

The gene calls are TRBV5-1 and TRBJ2-5, with 12 positions matching TRBD1. Germline V lookup: CDR1 SGHRS, CDR2 YFSETQ. The CDR3 extends over 16 amino acids. After removal of 2 bases from V and 2 bases from J, the junction contained 4 bases not matched to a gene. CDR3 residues: CASSLGTGGGQETQYF. CDR3 DNA: TGCGCCAGCAGCTTAGGGACAGGGGGCGGTCAAGAGACCCAGTACTTC.

The V and J genes are TRBV3-1 (or the pseudogene TRBV3-2) and TRBJ2-7; 15 bases are shared with TRBD2. This CDR3 contains 17 residues. V lost 4 bases, J lost 0 bases, and 4 bases stayed unmatched. CDR1 is LGHDT, CDR2 YNNKEL, per germline (reference sequence). In DNA, the CDR3 is TGTGCCAGCAGCCTCCGGACTAGCGGGGGGGGCTCCTACGAGCAGTACTTC. It translates to CASSLRTSGGGSYEQYF.

The V and J genes are TRBV10-2 and TRBJ1-1; 7 bases fit TRBD1. After removal of 2 bases from V and 5 bases from J, the junction contained 8 bases not matched to a gene. The CDR3 length is 15 residues. The germline V gene encodes CDR1 WSHSY and CDR2 SAAADI. The CDR3 reads CASSETTGWVTEAFF. In DNA form, the CDR3 reads TGCGCCAGCAGTGAGACGACAGGGTGGGTGACTGAAGCTTTCTTT.

The rearrangement joins TRBV11-2 to TRBJ1-1, with no clear D. CDR3 length equals 13 residues. Germline assignment: CDR1 SGHAT and CDR2 FQNNGV. Deletions cut 5 bases from V and 1 base from J, with 8 bases between. In DNA, the CDR3 is TGTGCCAGCAGCCGGACGGAGAACACTGAAGCTTTCTTT. Protein product: CASSRTENTEAFF. Drawing the rest from reference TRBV11-2 and TRBJ1-1, the complete variable domain is EAGVAQSPRYKIIEKRQSVAFWCNPISGHATLYWYQQILGQGPKLLIQFQNNGVVDDSQLPKDRFSAERLKGVDSTLKIQPAKLEDSAVYLCASSRTENTEAFFGQGTRLTVV.